The next 21 T cell receptor beta chains were all read from a single sample in a study of blood T cell repertoires in COVID-19 (dated by TCRdb to between 2020 and 2021). The library was obtained by the immunoSEQ multiplex PCR assay. TCRdb took over this immuneACCESS table, retaining in-frame rearrangements with V and J assigned. Such tables are incomplete; in checked studies, under half of the missing clones stem from an unresolved V gene, and the remainder is unexplained. The table for this sample lists around 240,000 clones; 70% to 85% of them were counted only once. About 2% of the sample is held by the ten biggest clonotypes. The specimen sequenced was peripheral blood. Every receptor here comes from a woman older than 75 with acute or convalescent COVID-19.

J is TRBJ1-4 and V is TRBV18; 7 bases fit TRBD1. This CDR3 spans 13 amino acids. Germline V gene lookup returns CDR1 KGHSH and CDR2 LQKENI. V shed 3 bases, J shed 7 bases, and the junction held 2 bases outside the gene matches. The CDR3 here is CASSPGQPEKLFF. The CDR3 DNA reads as TGTGCCAGCTCACCGGGACAGCCTGAAAAACTGTTTTTT.

This sequence joins TRBV5-1 and TRBJ2-6, with D maybe TRBD1 (5 bases). The CDR3 sequence is 15 residues long. Germline values: CDR1 SGHRS, CDR2 YFSETQ. V lost 3 bases and J lost 1, with 8 bases in between. In DNA, the CDR3 is TGCGCCAGCAGCTCGGCAGGGTCTGGGGCCAACGTCCTGACTTTC. It specifies CASSSAGSGANVLTF.

The gene calls are TRBV3-1 (or the pseudogene TRBV3-2) and TRBJ1-6; 8 nucleotides match TRBD1. There are 15 residues in the CDR3. CDR1 is LGHDT and CDR2 is YNNKEL in the germline V gene (reference sequence). J lost 7 bases, V lost 1 base, and 3 bases had no gene match. The CDR3 coding sequence is TGTGCCAGCAGCCAAGGGAGGACAGGGAATTCACCCCTCCACTTT. Amino acid sequence: CASSQGRTGNSPLHF.

The CDR3 reads CATSDRTSGNEQYF. CDR3 nucleotide sequence: TGTGCCACCAGTGATCGGACTAGCGGGAACGAGCAGTACTTC. The rearrangement joins TRBV24-1 to TRBJ2-7; 12 nucleotides align to TRBD2. The J segment lost 5 bases and the V segment lost 3 bases, leaving 1 base of the junction unmatched. The CDR3 totals 14 residues. The germline gives CDR1 KGHDR, CDR2 SFDVKD.

The V gene is TRBV30, the J gene TRBJ1-2; D might be TRBD1 (6 bases). Germline V gene lookup returns CDR1 GTSNPN and CDR2 SVGIG (reference sequence). Trimming shortened V by 2 bases and J by 7 bases, and 8 bases separated the two germline ends. The length of the CDR3 is 11 residues. The chain's CDR3 is CAWSPGAGYTF. The CDR3 DNA follows: TGTGCCTGGAGTCCAGGGGCTGGCTACACCTTC.

The chain uses TRBV5-8 and TRBJ2-3, with TRBD1 as a possible D gene (5 bases). The V and J ends lost 9 bases and 3 bases respectively, with 17 bases between them. This CDR3 is 14 amino acids long. The germline CDR1 and CDR2 sequences are SGHTS and YDEGEE. The CDR3 nucleotides are TGTGCCACCACCACTCAGGGTAGGACAGATACGCAGTATTTT. The encoded protein is CATTTQGRTDTQYF.

The chain uses TRBV13 and TRBJ1-5, with no clear D. Germline CDR1 is PRHDT and CDR2 is FYEKMQ (reference sequence). This CDR3 comprises 14 residues. V was shortened by 1 base and J by 3 bases, with 7 bases between the two germline ends. The CDR3 spells CASSLVIYNQPQHF. CDR3 nucleotide sequence: TGTGCCAGCAGCTTAGTAATTTACAATCAGCCCCAGCATTTT. The variable domain in full, completed from reference TRBV13 and TRBJ1-5, reads AAGVIQSPRHLIKEKRETATLKCYPIPRHDTVYWYQQGPGQDPQFLISFYEKMQSDKGSIPDRFSAQQFSDYHSELNMSSLELGDSALYFCASSLVIYNQPQHFGDGTRLSIL.

This clone was recorded at least ten times. J is TRBJ2-2 and V is TRBV15, with 9 bases lining up with TRBD2. With V trimmed by 8 bases and J by 6 bases, 7 bases remained unmatched. Germline V gives CDR1 LNHNV, CDR2 YYDKDF (reference sequence). The CDR3 contains 14 residues. CDR3 bases: TGTGCCACCCGCGGGGGGGCCCGGGCCGGGGAGCTGTTTTTT. Protein: CATRGGARAGELFF.

The chain couples TRBV9 to TRBJ1-6; D unresolved. V was shortened by 4 bases and J by 7 bases, with 18 bases between the two germline ends. This CDR3 contains 16 residues. Looked up from germline, CDR1 is SGDLS and CDR2 is YYNGEE. CDR3 nucleotides: TGTGCCAGCAGCCCCCTGGATAGGCCGGGGAATTCACCCCTCCACTTT. Its translation: CASSPLDRPGNSPLHF.

This clone was counted between two and nine times. The chain uses TRBV3-1 (or the pseudogene TRBV3-2) and TRBJ1-2, with unresolved D. This CDR3 contains 16 residues. Germline V CDR1 and CDR2: LGHDT, YNNKEL (reference sequence). V lost 0 bases and J 0 bases, leaving 11 bases between the germline ends. CDR3 sequence reads: CASSQDFGSSNYGYTF. CDR3 coding DNA: TGTGCCAGCAGCCAAGATTTCGGGTCCTCTAACTATGGCTACACCTTC.

This clone was seen more than once but under ten times. The chain couples TRBV28 to TRBJ2-1; 12 nucleotides line up with TRBD2. Germline V gene data show CDR1 as MDHEN and CDR2 as SYDVKM. The CDR3 runs to 16 residues. V was pared by 5 bases and J by 10 bases, with 12 bases of the junction left unmatched. The CDR3 reads CASSSTPGLAGKEQFF. The CDR3 bases are TGTGCCAGCAGTAGCACCCCGGGACTAGCGGGCAAGGAGCAGTTCTTC.

The DNA for the CDR3 is TGTGCCAGCAGTGTTCAGGGGGGCTCTGGAAACACCATATATTTT. This translates into CASSVQGGSGNTIYF. The V gene is TRBV2, the J gene TRBJ1-3; 7 bases align to TRBD1. The CDR3 is 15 residues long. Per the germline V gene, CDR1 is SNHLY and CDR2 is FYNNEI. J gave up 0 bases and V 4 bases, and 3 bases lay outside the gene matches.

This sequence joins TRBV6-6 and TRBJ1-5; 7 bases line up with TRBD1. CDR3 size: 16 residues. CDR1 is MNHNY, CDR2 SVGAGI, per germline (reference sequence). The ends lost 0 bases at V and 3 bases at J; junction bases unmatched: 5. In DNA form, the CDR3 reads TGTGCCAGCAGTTACTCCCGACAGGGCAACAATCAGCCCCAGCATTTT. It yields the protein CASSYSRQGNNQPQHF.

The chain joins TRBV4-2 to TRBJ2-5; TRBD2 is a possible D gene (7 bases). V was pared by 1 base and J by 5 bases, with 20 bases between. The CDR3 totals 17 residues. In germline, CDR1 is LGHNA, CDR2 YNFKEQ. CDR3 bases: TGTGCCAGCAGCCAAGGGGGGGGCAGGGGAAAACTTGAGACCCAGTACTTC. Its protein is CASSQGGGRGKLETQYF.

V gene TRBV6-4 combines with J gene TRBJ2-3; 9 bases agree with TRBD2. Germline lookup yields CDR1 MRHNA and CDR2 SNTAGT. The CDR3 runs to 17 residues. V lost 4 bases and J lost 3; bases outside the gene matches: 11. The CDR3 is CASSVGSGSVRTDTQYF. CDR3 bases: TGTGCCAGCAGTGTTGGTAGCGGGAGTGTAAGGACAGATACGCAGTATTTT.

This clone was observed a single time. This sequence joins TRBV10-2 and TRBJ1-3; TRBD1 is a possible D gene (6 bases). Germline CDR1 and CDR2: WSHSY and SAAADI. The germline V and J ends were trimmed by 6 bases and 0 bases, with 24 bases remaining between them. This CDR3 comprises 19 residues. The DNA of the CDR3 is TGCGCCAGCAGCCCGCGGGGGGCGGCGTCCCCTGTCTCTGGAAACACCATATATTTT. The encoded protein is CASSPRGAASPVSGNTIYF.

The gene calls are TRBV5-6 and TRBJ1-5, with D possibly matching TRBD1 (5 bases). Germline V CDR1 and CDR2: SGHDT, YYEEEE. Trimming removed 2 bases from V and 6 bases from J, with 9 bases in between. This CDR3 has 13 residues. The CDR3 DNA reads TGTGCCAGCAGCTTAGGGGTAACTCAGCCCCAGCATTTT. This codes for CASSLGVTQPQHF.

The V call is TRBV14, the J call TRBJ1-1, with 8 nucleotides matching TRBD1. Trimming took 0 bases from V and 1 from J; bases not matched to a gene: 4. This CDR3 is 16 amino acids long. Per the germline V gene, CDR1 is SGHDN and CDR2 is FVKESK. CDR3 sequence (DNA): TGTGCCAGCAGCCAAGACCCGGGACAGGAGAACACTGAAGCTTTCTTT. Translation gives CASSQDPGQENTEAFF.

With regard to this clone: A read error may be the cause here, since a much bigger clone is one base away. V gene TRBV7-9 combines with J gene TRBJ1-1, with D uncertain. Deletions cut 2 bases from V and 1 base from J, with 5 bases between. CDR1 and CDR2 from the germline V gene are SEHNR and FQNEAQ (reference sequence). The CDR3 totals 13 residues. The CDR3 sequence is CASSLQENTEAFF. The DNA for the CDR3 is TGTGCCAGCAGCTTACAGGAGAACACTGAAGCTTTCTTT.

The chain uses TRBV13 and TRBJ2-1; TRBD2 agrees at 11 bases. Trimming cost V 5 bases and J 6 bases; bases outside gene matches: 6. Looked up from germline, CDR1 is PRHDT and CDR2 is FYEKMQ (reference sequence). The CDR3 contains 15 residues. The CDR3 loop is CASSKLAGEGNEQFF. The CDR3 DNA follows: TGTGCCAGCAGCAAACTAGCGGGAGAAGGCAATGAGCAGTTCTTC.

This clone has a handful of counts. The DNA of the CDR3 is TGTGCCAGCAGCCGAATAGCGGGGGGGCGAACCGGGGAGCTGTTTTTT. Its translation: CASSRIAGGRTGELFF. The chain combines TRBV7-6 with TRBJ2-2; TRBD2 matches at 11 bases. Trimming cost V 5 bases and J 5 bases; bases outside gene matches: 7. This CDR3 has 16 amino acids. Germline V CDR1 and CDR2: SGHVS, FNYEAQ. The whole variable domain, remainder taken from reference TRBV7-6 and TRBJ2-2, is GAGVSQSPRYKVTKRGQDVALRCDPISGHVSLYWYRQALGQGPEFLTYFNYEAQQDKSGLPNDRFSAERPEGSISTLTIQRTEQRDSAMYRCASSRIAGGRTGELFFGEGSRLTVL.